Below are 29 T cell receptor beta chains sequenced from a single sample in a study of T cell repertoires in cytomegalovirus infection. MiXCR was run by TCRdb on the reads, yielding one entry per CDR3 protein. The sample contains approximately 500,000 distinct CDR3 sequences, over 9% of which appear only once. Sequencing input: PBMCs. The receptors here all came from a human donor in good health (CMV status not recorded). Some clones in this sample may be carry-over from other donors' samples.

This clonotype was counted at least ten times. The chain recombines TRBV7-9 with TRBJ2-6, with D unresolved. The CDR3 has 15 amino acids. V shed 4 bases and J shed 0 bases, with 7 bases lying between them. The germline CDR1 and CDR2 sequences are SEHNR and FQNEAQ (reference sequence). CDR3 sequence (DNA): TGTGCCAGCAGCTATACCGACTCTGGGGCCAACGTCCTGACTTTC. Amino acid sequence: CASSYTDSGANVLTF.

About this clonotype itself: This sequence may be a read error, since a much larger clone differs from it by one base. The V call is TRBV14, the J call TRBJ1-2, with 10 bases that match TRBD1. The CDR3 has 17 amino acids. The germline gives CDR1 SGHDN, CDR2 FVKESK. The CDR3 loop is CASSHGTGDFLHYGYAF. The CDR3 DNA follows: TGTGCCAGCAGCCACGGGACAGGGGATTTTCTCCACTATGGCTACGCCTTC.

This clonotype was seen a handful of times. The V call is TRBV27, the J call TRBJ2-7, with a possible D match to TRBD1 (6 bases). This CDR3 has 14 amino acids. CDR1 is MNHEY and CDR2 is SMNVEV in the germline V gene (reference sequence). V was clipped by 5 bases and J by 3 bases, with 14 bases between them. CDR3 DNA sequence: TGTGCCAGCAGTCCCCAAACAGGGCACTACGAGCAGTACTTC. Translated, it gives CASSPQTGHYEQYF.

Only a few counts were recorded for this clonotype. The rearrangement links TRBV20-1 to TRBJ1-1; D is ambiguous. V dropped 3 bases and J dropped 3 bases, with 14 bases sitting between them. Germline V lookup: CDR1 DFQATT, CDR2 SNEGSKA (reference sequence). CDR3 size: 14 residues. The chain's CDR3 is CSASPPTRDTEAFF. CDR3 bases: TGCAGTGCTAGTCCCCCTACACGGGACACTGAAGCTTTCTTT.

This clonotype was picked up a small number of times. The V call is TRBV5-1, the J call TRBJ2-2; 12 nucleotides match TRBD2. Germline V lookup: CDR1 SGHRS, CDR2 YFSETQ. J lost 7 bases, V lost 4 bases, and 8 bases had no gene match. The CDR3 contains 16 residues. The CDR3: CASSATSGSLSGELFF. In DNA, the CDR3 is TGCGCCAGCAGCGCGACTAGCGGGAGCCTCAGCGGGGAGCTGTTTTTT.

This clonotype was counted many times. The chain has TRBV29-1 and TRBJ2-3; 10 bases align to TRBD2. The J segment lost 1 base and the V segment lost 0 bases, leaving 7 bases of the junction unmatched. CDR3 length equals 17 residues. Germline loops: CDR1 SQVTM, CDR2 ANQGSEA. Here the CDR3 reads CSVEEWALAGGTDTQYF. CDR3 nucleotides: TGCAGCGTTGAAGAATGGGCCCTAGCGGGAGGCACAGATACGCAGTATTTT.

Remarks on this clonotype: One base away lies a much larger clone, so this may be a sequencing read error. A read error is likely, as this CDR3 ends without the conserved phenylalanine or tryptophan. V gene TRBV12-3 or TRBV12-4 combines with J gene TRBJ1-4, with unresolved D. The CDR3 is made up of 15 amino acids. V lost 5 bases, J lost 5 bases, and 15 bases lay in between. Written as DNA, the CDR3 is TGTGCCAGCAGTCCTAGAGGTAGAGCGAATGAAAAACTGTTTTAT. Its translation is CASSPRGRANEKLFY.

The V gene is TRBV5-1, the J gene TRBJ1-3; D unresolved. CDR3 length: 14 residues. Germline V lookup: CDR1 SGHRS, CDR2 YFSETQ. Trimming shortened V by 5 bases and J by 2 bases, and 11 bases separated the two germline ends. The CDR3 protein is CASSPGSPGNTIYF. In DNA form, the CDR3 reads TGCGCCAGCAGTCCCGGTAGTCCTGGAAACACCATATATTTT.

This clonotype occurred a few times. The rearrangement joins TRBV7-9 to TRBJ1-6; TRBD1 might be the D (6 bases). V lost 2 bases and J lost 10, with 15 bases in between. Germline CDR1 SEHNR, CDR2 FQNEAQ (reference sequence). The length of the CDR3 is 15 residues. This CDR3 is CASSLYKGGRSPLHF. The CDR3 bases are TGTGCCAGCAGCTTATATAAGGGGGGTCGGTCACCCCTCCACTTT. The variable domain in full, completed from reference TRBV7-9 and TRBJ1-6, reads DTGVSQNPRHKITKRGQNVTFRCDPISEHNRLYWYRQTLGQGPEFLTYFQNEAQLEKSRLLSDRFSAERPKGSFSTLEIQRTEQGDSAMYLCASSLYKGGRSPLHFGNGTRLTVT.

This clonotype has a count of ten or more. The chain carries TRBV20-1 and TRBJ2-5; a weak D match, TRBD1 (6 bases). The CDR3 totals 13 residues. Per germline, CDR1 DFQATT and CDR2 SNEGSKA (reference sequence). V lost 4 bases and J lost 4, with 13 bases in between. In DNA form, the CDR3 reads TGCAGTGCTATAACAGGGTGGGGAGAGACCCAGTACTTC. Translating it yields CSAITGWGETQYF.

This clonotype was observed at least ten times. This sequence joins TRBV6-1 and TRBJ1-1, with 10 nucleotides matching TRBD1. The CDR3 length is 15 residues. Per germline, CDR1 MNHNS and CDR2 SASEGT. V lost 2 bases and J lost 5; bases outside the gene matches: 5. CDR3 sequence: CASSERDRGGTEAFF. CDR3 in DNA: TGTGCCAGCAGTGAAAGGGACAGGGGAGGTACTGAAGCTTTCTTT.

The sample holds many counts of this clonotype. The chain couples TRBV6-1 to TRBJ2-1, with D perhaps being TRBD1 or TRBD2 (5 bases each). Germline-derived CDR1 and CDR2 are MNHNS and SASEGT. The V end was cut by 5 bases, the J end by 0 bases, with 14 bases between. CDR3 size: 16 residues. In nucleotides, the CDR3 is TGTGCCAGCAGTACCCTTGGGGGTAGCTCCTACAATGAGCAGTTCTTC. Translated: CASSTLGGSSYNEQFF.

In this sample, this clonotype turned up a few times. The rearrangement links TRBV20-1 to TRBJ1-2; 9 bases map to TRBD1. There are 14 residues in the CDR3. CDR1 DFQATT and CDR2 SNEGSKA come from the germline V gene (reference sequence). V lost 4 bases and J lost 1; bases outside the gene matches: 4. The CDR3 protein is CSAIGQGLNYGYTF. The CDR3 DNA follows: TGCAGTGCTATTGGACAGGGGCTTAACTATGGCTACACCTTC.

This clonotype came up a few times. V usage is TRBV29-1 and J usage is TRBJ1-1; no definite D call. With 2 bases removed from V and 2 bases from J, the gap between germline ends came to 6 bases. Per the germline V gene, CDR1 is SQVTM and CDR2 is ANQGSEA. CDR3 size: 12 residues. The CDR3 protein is CSVEWGNTEAFF. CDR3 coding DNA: TGCAGCGTTGAATGGGGTAACACTGAAGCTTTCTTT.

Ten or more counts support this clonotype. CDR3 sequence reads: CATSDKSGTSGAVYNEQFF. CDR3 bases: TGTGCCACCAGTGACAAATCCGGGACTAGCGGGGCGGTCTACAATGAGCAGTTCTTC. The rearrangement joins TRBV24-1 to TRBJ2-1, with 13 bases matching TRBD2. With 4 bases clipped from V and 3 bases from J, the junction kept 11 bases outside the gene matches. CDR3 length: 19 amino acids. Per germline, CDR1 KGHDR and CDR2 SFDVKD.

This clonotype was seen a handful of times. In nucleotides, the CDR3 is TGTGCCAGCTCACCAGGGGAGGGACTAGTTGAGTTCTTC. The encoded protein is CASSPGEGLVEFF. The chain is built from TRBV18 and TRBJ2-1; 8 nucleotides align to TRBD2. The CDR3 totals 13 residues. With V trimmed by 2 bases and J by 14 bases, 8 bases remained unmatched. Germline CDR1 is KGHSH and CDR2 is LQKENI.

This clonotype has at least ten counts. CDR3 amino acids: CASSESRPGELFF. Here the CDR3 DNA reads TGTGCCAGCAGTGAATCGAGGCCCGGGGAGCTGTTTTTT. The genes are TRBV6-1 and TRBJ2-2; no reliable D call. The germline V and J ends were trimmed by 2 bases and 6 bases, with 7 bases remaining between them. Germline V gene lookup returns CDR1 MNHNS and CDR2 SASEGT. The CDR3 is made up of 13 amino acids.

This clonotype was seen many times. For the CDR3, the DNA is TGTGCCAGTAAGAGAGCGGGAGCCTCCTACAATGAGCAGTTCTTC. It codes for CASKRAGASYNEQFF. The V and J genes are TRBV6-1 and TRBJ2-1; 8 bases line up with TRBD2. After removal of 9 bases from V and 0 bases from J, the junction contained 7 bases not matched to a gene. The CDR3 length is 15 residues. In germline, CDR1 is MNHNS, CDR2 SASEGT.

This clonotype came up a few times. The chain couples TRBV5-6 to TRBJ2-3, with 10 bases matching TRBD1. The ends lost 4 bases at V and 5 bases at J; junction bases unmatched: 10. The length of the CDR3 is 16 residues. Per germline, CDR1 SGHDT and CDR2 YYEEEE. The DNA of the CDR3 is TGTGCCAGCAGCCCGGACCGGGACAGGGGATTAGATACGCAGTATTTT. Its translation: CASSPDRDRGLDTQYF.

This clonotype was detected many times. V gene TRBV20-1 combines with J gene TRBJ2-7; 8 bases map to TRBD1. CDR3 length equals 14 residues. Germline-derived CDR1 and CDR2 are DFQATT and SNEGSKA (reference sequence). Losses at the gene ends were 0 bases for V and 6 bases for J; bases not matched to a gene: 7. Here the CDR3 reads CSARDHQGAGEQYF. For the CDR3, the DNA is TGCAGTGCTAGAGATCATCAGGGGGCGGGCGAGCAGTACTTC.

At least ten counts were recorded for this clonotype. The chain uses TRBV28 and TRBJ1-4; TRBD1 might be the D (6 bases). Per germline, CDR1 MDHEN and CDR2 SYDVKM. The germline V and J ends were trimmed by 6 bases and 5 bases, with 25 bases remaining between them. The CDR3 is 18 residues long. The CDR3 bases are TGTGCCAGCAGACTCCTTTACCTACCCGAGGGGGGGAATGAAAAACTGTTTTTT. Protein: CASRLLYLPEGGNEKLFF.

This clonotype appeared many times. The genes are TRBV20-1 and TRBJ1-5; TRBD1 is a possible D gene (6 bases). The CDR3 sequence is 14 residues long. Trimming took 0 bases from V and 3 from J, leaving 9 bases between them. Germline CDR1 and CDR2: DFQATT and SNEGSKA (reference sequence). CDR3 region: CSARDRDNNQPQHF. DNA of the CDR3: TGCAGTGCTAGAGACCGGGACAACAATCAGCCCCAGCATTTT.

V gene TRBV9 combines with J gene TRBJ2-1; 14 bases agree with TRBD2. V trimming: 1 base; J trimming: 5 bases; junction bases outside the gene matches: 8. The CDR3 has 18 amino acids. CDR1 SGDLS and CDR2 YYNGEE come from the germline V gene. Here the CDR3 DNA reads TGTGCCAGCAGCGTAAGTCATGGACTAGCGGGGGGTCACAATGAGCAGTTCTTC. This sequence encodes CASSVSHGLAGGHNEQFF.

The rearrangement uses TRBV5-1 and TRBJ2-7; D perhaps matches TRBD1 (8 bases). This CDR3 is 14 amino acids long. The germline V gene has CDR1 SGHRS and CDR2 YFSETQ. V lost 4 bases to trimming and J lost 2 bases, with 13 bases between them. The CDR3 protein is CASSPGGQAYEQYF. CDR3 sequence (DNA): TGCGCCAGCAGCCCGGGGGGACAGGCCTACGAGCAGTACTTC.

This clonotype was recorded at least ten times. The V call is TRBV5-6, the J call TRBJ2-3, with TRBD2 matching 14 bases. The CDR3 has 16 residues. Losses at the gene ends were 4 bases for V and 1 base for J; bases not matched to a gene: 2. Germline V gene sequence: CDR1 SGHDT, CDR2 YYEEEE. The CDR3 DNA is TGTGCCAGCAGCAGACTAGCGGGAGGGCGCACAGATACGCAGTATTTT. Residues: CASSRLAGGRTDTQYF.

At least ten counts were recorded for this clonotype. The CDR3 is CASSLPTGGGQYEQFF. For the CDR3, the DNA is TGCGCCAGCAGCTTGCCAACTGGGGGAGGGCAGTATGAGCAGTTCTTC. The V and J genes are TRBV5-1 and TRBJ2-1; 7 bases line up with TRBD2. The CDR3 totals 16 residues. Trimming took 1 base from V and 8 from J; bases not matched to a gene: 12. CDR1 SGHRS and CDR2 YFSETQ come from the germline V gene. Full variable domain (missing parts from reference TRBV5-1 and TRBJ2-1): KAGVTQTPRYLIKTRGQQVTLSCSPISGHRSVSWYQQTPGQGLQFLFEYFSETQRNKGNFPGRFSGRQFSNSRSEMNVSTLELGDSALYLCASSLPTGGGQYEQFFGPGTRLTVL.

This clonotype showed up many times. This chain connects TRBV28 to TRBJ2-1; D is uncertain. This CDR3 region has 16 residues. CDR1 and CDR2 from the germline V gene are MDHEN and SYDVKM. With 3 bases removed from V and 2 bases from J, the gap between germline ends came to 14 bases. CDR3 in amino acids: CASSLTDLTTYNEQFF. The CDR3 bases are TGTGCCAGCAGTTTGACTGACCTCACCACCTACAATGAGCAGTTCTTC.

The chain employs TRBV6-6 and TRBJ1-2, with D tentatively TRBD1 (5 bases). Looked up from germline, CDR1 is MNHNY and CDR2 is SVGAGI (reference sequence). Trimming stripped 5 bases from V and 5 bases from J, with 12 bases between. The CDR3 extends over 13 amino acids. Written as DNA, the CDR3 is TGTGCCAGCAGTCCCGGGACGGAATATGGCTACACCTTC. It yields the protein CASSPGTEYGYTF.

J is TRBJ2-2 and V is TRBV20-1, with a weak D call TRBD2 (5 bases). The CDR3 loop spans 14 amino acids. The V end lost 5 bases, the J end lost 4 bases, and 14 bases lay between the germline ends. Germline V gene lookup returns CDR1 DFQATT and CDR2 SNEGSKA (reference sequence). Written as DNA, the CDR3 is TGCAGTGCTCTGAGGCCGGGGATCACCGGGGAGCTGTTTTTT. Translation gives CSALRPGITGELFF.